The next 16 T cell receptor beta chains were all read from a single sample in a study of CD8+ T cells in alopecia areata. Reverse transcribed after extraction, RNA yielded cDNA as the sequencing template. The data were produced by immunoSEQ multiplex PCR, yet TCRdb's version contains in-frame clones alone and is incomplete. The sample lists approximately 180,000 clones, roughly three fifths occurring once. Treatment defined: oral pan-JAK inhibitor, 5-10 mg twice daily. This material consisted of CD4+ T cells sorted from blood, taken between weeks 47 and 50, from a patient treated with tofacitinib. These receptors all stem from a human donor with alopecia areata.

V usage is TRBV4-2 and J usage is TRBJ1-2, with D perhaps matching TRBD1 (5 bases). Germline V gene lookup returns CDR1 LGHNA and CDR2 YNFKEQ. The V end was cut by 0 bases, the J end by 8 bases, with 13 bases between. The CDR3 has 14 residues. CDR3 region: CASSQDRTGGGYTF. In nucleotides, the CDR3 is TGTGCCAGCAGCCAAGATCGAACAGGTGGCGGCTACACCTTC.

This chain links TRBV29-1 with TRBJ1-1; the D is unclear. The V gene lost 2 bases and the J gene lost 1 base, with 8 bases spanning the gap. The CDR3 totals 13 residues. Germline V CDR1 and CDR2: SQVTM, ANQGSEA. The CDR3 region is CSVERQWNTEAFF. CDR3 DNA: TGCAGCGTTGAACGTCAATGGAACACTGAAGCTTTCTTT.

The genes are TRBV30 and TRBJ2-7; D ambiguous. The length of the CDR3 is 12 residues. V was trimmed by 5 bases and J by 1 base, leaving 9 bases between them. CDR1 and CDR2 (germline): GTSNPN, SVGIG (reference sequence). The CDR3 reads CAWGSQSYEQYF. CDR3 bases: TGTGCCTGGGGGTCTCAGTCCTACGAGCAGTACTTC. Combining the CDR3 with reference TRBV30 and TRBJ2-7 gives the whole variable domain SQTIHQWPATLVQPVGSPLSLECTVEGTSNPNLYWYRQAAGRGLQLLFYSVGIGQISSEVPQNLSASRPQDRQFILSSKKLLLSDSGFYLCAWGSQSYEQYFGPGTRLTVT.

The CDR3 loop is CASSQARLETQYF. CDR3 DNA: TGCGCCAGCAGCCAAGCGAGATTAGAGACCCAGTACTTC. V gene TRBV4-3 combines with J gene TRBJ2-5, with D unclear. Trimming cost V 1 base and J 4 bases, with 7 bases left between them. From germline, CDR1 is LGHNA and CDR2 YSLEER. The CDR3 totals 13 residues.

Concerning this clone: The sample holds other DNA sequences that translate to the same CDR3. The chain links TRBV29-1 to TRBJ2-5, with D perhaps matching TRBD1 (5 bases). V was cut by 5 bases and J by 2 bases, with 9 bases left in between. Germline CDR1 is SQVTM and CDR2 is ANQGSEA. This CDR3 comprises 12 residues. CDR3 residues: CSVWGQQETQYF. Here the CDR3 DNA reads TGCAGCGTTTGGGGCCAACAAGAGACCCAGTACTTC.

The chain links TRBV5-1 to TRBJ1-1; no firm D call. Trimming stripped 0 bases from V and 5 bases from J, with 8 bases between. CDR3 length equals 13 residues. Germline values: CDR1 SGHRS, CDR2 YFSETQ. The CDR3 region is CASSLEQRTEAFF. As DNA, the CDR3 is TGCGCCAGCAGCTTGGAGCAGAGGACTGAAGCTTTCTTT.

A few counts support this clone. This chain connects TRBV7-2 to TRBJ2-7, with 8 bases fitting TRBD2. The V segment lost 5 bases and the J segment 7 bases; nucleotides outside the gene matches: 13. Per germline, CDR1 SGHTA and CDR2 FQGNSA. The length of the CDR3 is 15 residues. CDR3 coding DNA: TGTGCCAGCAGCGATAGGAGCGGGGGCCCGGGAGAGCAGTACTTC. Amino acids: CASSDRSGGPGEQYF.

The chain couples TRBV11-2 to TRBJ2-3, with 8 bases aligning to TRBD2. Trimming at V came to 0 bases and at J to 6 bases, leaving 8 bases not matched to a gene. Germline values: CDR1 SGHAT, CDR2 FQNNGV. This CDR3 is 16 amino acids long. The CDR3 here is CASSLDERGPLDTQYF. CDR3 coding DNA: TGTGCCAGCAGCTTAGACGAGCGGGGGCCCCTGGATACGCAGTATTTT.

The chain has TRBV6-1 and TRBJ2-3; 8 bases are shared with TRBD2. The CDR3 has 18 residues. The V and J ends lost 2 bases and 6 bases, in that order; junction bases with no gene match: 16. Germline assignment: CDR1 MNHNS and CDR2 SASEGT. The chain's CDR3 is CASSESPGLGMGADTQYF. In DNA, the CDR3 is TGTGCCAGCAGTGAATCTCCGGGACTAGGGATGGGTGCGGATACGCAGTATTTT.

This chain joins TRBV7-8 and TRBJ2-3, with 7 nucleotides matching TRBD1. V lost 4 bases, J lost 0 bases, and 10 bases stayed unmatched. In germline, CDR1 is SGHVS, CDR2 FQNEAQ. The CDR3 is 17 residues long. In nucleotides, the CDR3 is TGTGCCAGCAGCTCTAGACCAGGGGGAACTAGCACAGATACGCAGTATTTT. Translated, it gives CASSSRPGGTSTDTQYF.

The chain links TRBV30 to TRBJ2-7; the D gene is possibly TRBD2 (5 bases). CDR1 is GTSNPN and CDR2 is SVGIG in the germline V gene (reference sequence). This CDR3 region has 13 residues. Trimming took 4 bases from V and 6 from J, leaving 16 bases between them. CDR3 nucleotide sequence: TGTGCCTGGAACCTTGAGGTAGGACTCGAGCAGTACTTC. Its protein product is CAWNLEVGLEQYF.

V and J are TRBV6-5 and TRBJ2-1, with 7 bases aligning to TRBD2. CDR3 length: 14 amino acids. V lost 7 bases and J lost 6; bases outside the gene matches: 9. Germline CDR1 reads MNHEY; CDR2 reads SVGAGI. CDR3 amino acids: CASKVGTNGNEQFF. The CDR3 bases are TGTGCCAGCAAAGTCGGGACTAACGGCAATGAGCAGTTCTTC.

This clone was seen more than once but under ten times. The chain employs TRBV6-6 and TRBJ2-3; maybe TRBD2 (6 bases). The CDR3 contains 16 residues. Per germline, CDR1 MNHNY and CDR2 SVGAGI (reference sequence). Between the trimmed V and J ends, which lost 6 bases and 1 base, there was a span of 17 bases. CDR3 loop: CASSPGGSGGTDTQYF. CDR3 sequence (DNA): TGTGCCAGCAGCCCCGGGGGTAGCGGAGGCACAGATACGCAGTATTTT.

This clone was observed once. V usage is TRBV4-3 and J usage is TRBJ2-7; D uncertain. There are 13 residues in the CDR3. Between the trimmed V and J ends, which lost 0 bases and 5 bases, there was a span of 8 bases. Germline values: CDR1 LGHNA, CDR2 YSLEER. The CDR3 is CASSQDQANEQYF. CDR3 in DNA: TGCGCCAGCAGCCAAGACCAGGCGAACGAGCAGTACTTC.

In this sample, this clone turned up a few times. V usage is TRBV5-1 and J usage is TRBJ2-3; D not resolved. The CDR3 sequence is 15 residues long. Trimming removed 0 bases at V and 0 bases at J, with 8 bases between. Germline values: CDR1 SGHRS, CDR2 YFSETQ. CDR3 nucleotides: TGCGCCAGCAGCTTGGTAGCTGGCAGCACAGATACGCAGTATTTT. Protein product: CASSLVAGSTDTQYF.

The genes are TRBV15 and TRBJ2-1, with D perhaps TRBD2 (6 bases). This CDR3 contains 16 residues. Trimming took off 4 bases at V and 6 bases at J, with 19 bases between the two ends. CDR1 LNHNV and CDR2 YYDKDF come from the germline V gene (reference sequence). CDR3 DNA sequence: TGTGCCACCAGCAAACCCCAAGGTGGGGGAGGCAATGAGCAGTTCTTC. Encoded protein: CATSKPQGGGGNEQFF.